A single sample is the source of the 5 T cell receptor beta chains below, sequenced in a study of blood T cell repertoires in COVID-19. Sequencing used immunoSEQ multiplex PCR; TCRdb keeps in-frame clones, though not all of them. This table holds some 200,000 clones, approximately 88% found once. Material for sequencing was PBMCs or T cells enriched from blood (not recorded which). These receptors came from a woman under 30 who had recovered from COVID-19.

The CDR3 bases are TGTGCCAGCAGCATCCCACAGGGGCTAGATGGCTACACCTTC. Amino acids: CASSIPQGLDGYTF. The V gene is TRBV5-6, the J gene TRBJ1-2, with TRBD1 matching 7 bases. From germline, CDR1 is SGHDT and CDR2 YYEEEE. V was pared by 4 bases and J by 6 bases, with 9 bases of the junction left unmatched. The CDR3 has 14 amino acids.

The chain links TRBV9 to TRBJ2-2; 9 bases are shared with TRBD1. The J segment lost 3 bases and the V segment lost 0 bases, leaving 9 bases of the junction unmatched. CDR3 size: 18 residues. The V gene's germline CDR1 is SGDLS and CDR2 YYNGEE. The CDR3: CASSVARGGTGHTGELFF. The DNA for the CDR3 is TGTGCCAGCAGCGTAGCAAGAGGGGGGACAGGGCACACCGGGGAGCTGTTTTTT.

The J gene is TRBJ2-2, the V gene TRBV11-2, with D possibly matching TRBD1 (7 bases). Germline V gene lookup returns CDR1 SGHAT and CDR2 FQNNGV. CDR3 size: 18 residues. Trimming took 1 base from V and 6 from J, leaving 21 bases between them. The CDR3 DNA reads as TGTGCCAGCAGCTTAGGCAATGGGGCAGGGGGGTTCGCCGGGGAGCTGTTTTTT. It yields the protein CASSLGNGAGGFAGELFF.

CDR3 DNA sequence: TGTGCCAGCAGCTATAGAAGCTCCTACGAGCAGTACTTC. It codes for CASSYRSSYEQYF. The chain joins TRBV6-6 to TRBJ2-7; no clear D. Germline-derived CDR1 and CDR2 are MNHNY and SVGAGI (reference sequence). The CDR3 extends over 13 amino acids. The V and J ends lost 6 bases and 0 bases respectively, with 9 bases between them.

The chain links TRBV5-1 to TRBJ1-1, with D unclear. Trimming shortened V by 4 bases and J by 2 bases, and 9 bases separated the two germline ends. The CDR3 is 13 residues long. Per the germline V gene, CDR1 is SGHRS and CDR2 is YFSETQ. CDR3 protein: CASSSGPNTEAFF. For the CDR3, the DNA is TGCGCCAGCAGCAGCGGACCTAACACTGAAGCTTTCTTT.